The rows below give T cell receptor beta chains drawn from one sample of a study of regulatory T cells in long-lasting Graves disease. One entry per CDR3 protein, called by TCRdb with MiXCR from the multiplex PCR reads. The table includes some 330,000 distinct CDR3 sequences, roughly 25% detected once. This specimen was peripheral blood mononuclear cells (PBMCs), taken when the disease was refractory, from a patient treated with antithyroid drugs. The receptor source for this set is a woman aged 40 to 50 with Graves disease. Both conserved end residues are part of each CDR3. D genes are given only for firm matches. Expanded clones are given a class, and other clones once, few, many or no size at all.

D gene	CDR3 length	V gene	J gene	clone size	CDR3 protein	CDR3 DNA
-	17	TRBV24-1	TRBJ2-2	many	CATSDSGHGLNTGELFF	TGTGCCACCAGTGACTCAGGACACGGCTTGAACACCGGGGAGCTGTTTTTT
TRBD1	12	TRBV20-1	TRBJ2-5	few	CSFGTAQETQYF	TGCAGCTTTGGGACAGCCCAAGAGACCCAGTACTTC
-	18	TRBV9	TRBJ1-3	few	CASSVQPAGTSGGNTIYF	TGTGCCAGCAGCGTCCAGCCGGCTGGGACTTCAGGTGGAAACACCATATATTTT
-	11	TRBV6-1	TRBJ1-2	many	CASSRNTGYTF	TGTGCCAGCAGTCGTAATACGGGCTACACCTTC
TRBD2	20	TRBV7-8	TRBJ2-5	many	CASSPRGLAGILREGTAQYF	TGTGCCAGCAGCCCCCGGGGGCTAGCGGGAATTCTCAGGGAGGGAACGGCCCAGTACTTC
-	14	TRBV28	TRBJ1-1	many	CASSSDRPNTEAFF	TGTGCCAGCAGTTCGGACCGGCCGAACACTGAAGCTTTCTTT
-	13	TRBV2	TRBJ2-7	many	CASSAGGEYEQYF	TGTGCCAGCAGTGCCGGGGGCGAGTACGAGCAGTACTTC
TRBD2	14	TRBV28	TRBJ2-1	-	CASSLSGAYNEQFF	TGTGCCAGCAGTCTTAGCGGGGCCTACAATGAGCAGTTCTTC
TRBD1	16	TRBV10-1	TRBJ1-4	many	CASSEKSGQTDEKLFF	TGCGCCAGCAGTGAAAAATCGGGACAGACAGATGAAAAACTGTTTTTT
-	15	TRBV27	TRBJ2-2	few	CASSLPPAGTGELFF	TGTGCCAGCAGTTTACCTCCTGCTGGGACCGGGGAGCTGTTTTTT
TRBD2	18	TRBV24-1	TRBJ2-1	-	CATSDQKLGLAGGDEQFF	TGTGCCACCAGTGACCAGAAATTGGGACTAGCGGGAGGGGATGAGCAGTTCTTC
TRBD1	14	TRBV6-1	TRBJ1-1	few	CASSHVADRAEAFF	TGTGCCAGCAGTCATGTTGCGGACAGGGCTGAAGCTTTCTTT
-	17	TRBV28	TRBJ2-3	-	CASSLLQDIPHTNTQYF	TGTGCCAGCAGTTTACTCCAGGACATCCCCCACACGAATACGCAGTATTTT
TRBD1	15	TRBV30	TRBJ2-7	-	CAWSQSGTGNLEQYF	TGTGCCTGGAGCCAGAGCGGGACAGGGAATTTAGAGCAGTACTTC
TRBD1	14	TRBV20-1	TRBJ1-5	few	CSAKDRNSNQPQHF	TGCAGTGCAAAGGACAGGAATAGCAATCAGCCCCAGCATTTT
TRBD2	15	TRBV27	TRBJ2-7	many	CASSLAGVSSYEQYF	TGTGCCAGCAGTTTAGCGGGAGTATCGTCCTACGAGCAGTACTTC
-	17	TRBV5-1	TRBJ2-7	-	CASSLRLGHLIPYEQYF	TGCGCCAGCAGCTTGAGGTTGGGACACCTCATCCCCTACGAGCAGTACTTC
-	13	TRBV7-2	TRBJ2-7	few	CASSRSAAYERYF	TGTGCCAGCAGCAGGAGTGCGGCCTACGAGCGGTACTTC
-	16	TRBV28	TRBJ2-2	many	CASSLWRLEETGELFF	TGTGCCAGCAGTTTATGGAGGCTAGAAGAGACCGGGGAGCTGTTTTTT
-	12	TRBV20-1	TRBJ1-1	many	CSAGQLNTEAFF	TGCAGTGCTGGACAGTTGAACACTGAAGCTTTCTTT
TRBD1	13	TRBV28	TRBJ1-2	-	CASSPDRVRGYTF	TGTGCCAGCAGTCCTGACAGGGTCCGAGGCTACACCTTC
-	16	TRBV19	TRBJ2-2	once	CASTRGASRSAGELFF	TGTGCCAGTACTAGAGGGGCCAGCAGGTCCGCCGGGGAGCTGTTTTTT
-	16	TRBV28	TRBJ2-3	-	CASSFIIWGSTDTQYF	TGTGCCAGCAGTTTCATAATATGGGGGAGCACAGATACGCAGTATTTT
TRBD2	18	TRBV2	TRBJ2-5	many	CASSEARLAGGRGETQYF	TGTGCCAGCAGTGAAGCGCGGCTAGCGGGAGGCCGGGGAGAGACCCAGTACTTC
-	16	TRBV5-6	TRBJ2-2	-	CASSTAGTDDTGELFF	TGTGCCAGCAGCACAGCCGGGACGGATGACACCGGGGAGCTGTTTTTT
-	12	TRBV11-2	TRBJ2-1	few	CASSPLRNGQFF	TGTGCCAGCAGCCCTCTCCGTAACGGGCAGTTCTTC
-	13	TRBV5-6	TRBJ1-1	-	CASSLGLYAEAFF	TGTGCCAGCAGCTTGGGGCTTTACGCTGAAGCTTTCTTT
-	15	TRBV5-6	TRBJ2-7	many	CASSAGVEWGEGQYF	TGTGCCAGCAGCGCCGGAGTCGAATGGGGAGAAGGGCAGTACTTC
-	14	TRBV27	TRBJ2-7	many	CASSGNTGNGEQYF	TGTGCCAGCAGTGGTAACACAGGGAATGGCGAGCAGTACTTC
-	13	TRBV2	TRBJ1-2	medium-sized	CASSDQGSYGYTF	TGTGCCAGCAGCGATCAGGGGTCCTATGGCTACACCTTC
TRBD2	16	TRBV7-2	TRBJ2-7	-	CASSLAGTSGRMEQYF	TGTGCCAGCAGCTTAGCCGGGACTAGCGGGAGAATGGAGCAGTACTTC
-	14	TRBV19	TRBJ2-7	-	CASSRGSPIYEQYF	TGTGCCAGTAGCCGGGGATCACCCATCTACGAGCAGTACTTC